Each of the 15 T cell receptor beta chains below was sequenced from the same sample in a study of blood T cell repertoires in COVID-19. The repertoire was sequenced with immunoSEQ multiplex PCR; TCRdb's copy has only in-frame clones and lacks some. The repertoire holds tens of thousands of clones, under 85% seen once, with about a sixth in the top ten. The sample comprised peripheral blood. The source is a man aged 35 to 55 with acute or convalescent COVID-19.

The chain recombines TRBV10-3 with TRBJ2-3; maybe TRBD1 (5 bases). Trimming pared 8 bases from V and 2 bases from J, leaving 11 bases between. CDR3 length: 13 residues. Germline V gene lookup returns CDR1 ENHRY and CDR2 SYGVKD. The CDR3 nucleotides are TGTGCCATCGGGGCTGGATACACAGATACGCAGTATTTT. Its protein is CAIGAGYTDTQYF.

V gene TRBV6-5 combines with J gene TRBJ1-2; TRBD1 aligns across 7 bases. V lost 5 bases and J lost 6; bases outside the gene matches: 9. The CDR3 totals 14 residues. Germline CDR1 MNHEY, CDR2 SVGAGI. In DNA, the CDR3 is TGTGCCAGCAGTCACGACAGGGTAGGGAATGGCTACACCTTC. This translates into CASSHDRVGNGYTF.

V and J are TRBV7-9 and TRBJ2-1, with D unclear. The CDR3 contains 17 residues. Trimming took 5 bases from V and 4 from J, leaving 21 bases between them. Germline CDR1 and CDR2: SEHNR and FQNEAQ (reference sequence). CDR3 DNA sequence: TGTGCCAGCAGCCCGCCGGCCGACGGGTCACGATACAATGAGCAGTTCTTC. Its translation: CASSPPADGSRYNEQFF.

In its sample, this clone was seen a few times. V gene TRBV19 combines with J gene TRBJ2-1; 8 nucleotides align to TRBD2. The CDR3 runs 15 residues. CDR1 LNHDA and CDR2 SQIVND come from the germline V gene (reference sequence). With 3 bases clipped from V and 4 bases from J, the junction kept 5 bases outside the gene matches. In DNA form, the CDR3 reads TGTGCCAGTAGTATTCAGACTAGCGCATACAATGAGCAGTTCTTC. Its protein product is CASSIQTSAYNEQFF.

This chain connects TRBV13 to TRBJ2-7; 12 nucleotides line up with TRBD1. The germline V gene has CDR1 PRHDT and CDR2 FYEKMQ (reference sequence). Germline trimming cut 4 bases from V and 2 bases from J; bases unmatched to any gene: 3. The CDR3 runs 15 residues. The CDR3 DNA sequence: TGTGCCAGCAGCTCGGGACAGGGGGCTGCCTACGAGCAGTACTTC. This gives the protein CASSSGQGAAYEQYF.

This rearrangement joins TRBV6-6 to TRBJ2-3; 12 bases map to TRBD2. Germline-derived CDR1 and CDR2 are MNHNY and SVGAGI (reference sequence). V was pared by 5 bases and J by 4 bases, with 10 bases of the junction left unmatched. The CDR3 sequence is 17 residues long. CDR3 amino acids: CASSLTSSGGAADTQYF. CDR3 nucleotides: TGTGCCAGCAGTCTTACATCTAGCGGGGGGGCCGCAGATACGCAGTATTTT.

The chain couples TRBV14 to TRBJ1-6; D is ambiguous. In germline, CDR1 is SGHDN, CDR2 FVKESK. The CDR3 sequence is 15 residues long. V lost 1 base and J 4 bases, leaving 8 bases between the germline ends. The DNA for the CDR3 is TGTGCCAGCAGCCAAGGAGGGAGGTATAATTCACCCCTCCACTTT. Translating gives CASSQGGRYNSPLHF.

The chain is built from TRBV5-6 and TRBJ2-5; D is ambiguous. There are 13 residues in the CDR3. The germline CDR1 and CDR2 sequences are SGHDT and YYEEEE. The ends were cut back, 3 bases at V and 5 bases at J, with 11 bases in the middle. The CDR3 loop reads CASSSAGWETQYF. For the CDR3, the DNA is TGTGCCAGCAGCTCCGCCGGGTGGGAGACCCAGTACTTC.

The genes are TRBV12-3 or TRBV12-4 and TRBJ1-1; 8 bases agree with TRBD1. V lost 1 base and J lost 9; bases outside the gene matches: 4. The length of the CDR3 is 13 residues. In DNA form, the CDR3 reads TGTGCCAGCAGTTTAGTACCAGGGGGCCAAGCTTTCTTT. It codes for CASSLVPGGQAFF.

The V gene is TRBV2, the J gene TRBJ1-4; 10 nucleotides agree with TRBD1. Germline CDR1 SNHLY, CDR2 FYNNEI. V lost 7 bases, J lost 12 bases, and 11 bases stayed unmatched. The CDR3 has 14 amino acids. The DNA of the CDR3 is TGTGCCAGCACGGGACAGGGGAGGTCCCCGGAACTGTTTTTT. Its protein product is CASTGQGRSPELFF. Combining the CDR3 with reference TRBV2 and TRBJ1-4 gives the whole variable domain EPEVTQTPSHQVTQMGQEVILRCVPISNHLYFYWYRQILGQKVEFLVSFYNNEISEKSEIFDDQFSVERPDGSNFTLKIRSTKLEDSAMYFCASTGQGRSPELFFGSGTQLSVL.

The chain employs TRBV7-6 and TRBJ2-5; TRBD2 aligns across 13 bases. Germline V CDR1 and CDR2: SGHVS, FNYEAQ. The ends lost 2 bases at V and 5 bases at J; junction bases unmatched: 5. The CDR3 loop spans 16 amino acids. This chain's CDR3 is CASSLTSGGAWETQYF. CDR3 sequence (DNA): TGTGCCAGCAGCTTAACTAGCGGGGGGGCATGGGAGACCCAGTACTTC. Using reference TRBV7-6 and TRBJ2-5 for the parts outside the CDR3, the full variable domain is GAGVSQSPRYKVTKRGQDVALRCDPISGHVSLYWYRQALGQGPEFLTYFNYEAQQDKSGLPNDRFSAERPEGSISTLTIQRTEQRDSAMYRCASSLTSGGAWETQYFGPGTRLLVL.

This clone was observed a few times. This chain connects TRBV3-1 (or the pseudogene TRBV3-2) to TRBJ2-1; D perhaps matches TRBD2 (7 bases). Trimming cost V 4 bases and J 10 bases, with 17 bases left between them. CDR3 length equals 14 residues. CDR1 LGHDT and CDR2 YNNKEL come from the germline V gene (reference sequence). CDR3 residues: CASSRGGGAYEQFF. CDR3 coding DNA: TGTGCCAGCAGCCGTGGAGGGGGGGCTTACGAGCAGTTCTTC.

V usage is TRBV5-1 and J usage is TRBJ2-2; unclear D gene. The ends were cut back, 0 bases at V and 2 bases at J, with 8 bases in the middle. Per the germline V gene, CDR1 is SGHRS and CDR2 is YFSETQ. The CDR3 runs to 15 residues. DNA of the CDR3: TGCGCCAGCAGCTTGGTTTCCGTCAACACCGGGGAGCTGTTTTTT. This encodes CASSLVSVNTGELFF.

The chain links TRBV4-2 to TRBJ2-1, with D possibly matching TRBD2 (6 bases). The CDR3 is 17 residues long. Germline V CDR1 and CDR2: LGHNA, YNFKEQ. With 0 bases removed from V and 2 bases from J, the gap between germline ends came to 14 bases. The CDR3: CASSQDQVAAPYNEQFF. In nucleotides, the CDR3 is TGTGCCAGCAGCCAAGATCAGGTAGCGGCCCCCTACAATGAGCAGTTCTTC.

CDR3 DNA: TGTGCCAGCAGTTACTCGCATGGACAGGGTTTGCGGTTCTTC. Encoded protein: CASSYSHGQGLRFF. V gene TRBV6-5 combines with J gene TRBJ2-1; 8 positions agree with TRBD1. V dropped 0 bases and J dropped 15; count of bases not matched to a gene: 10. The length of the CDR3 is 14 residues. Per germline, CDR1 MNHEY and CDR2 SVGAGI.